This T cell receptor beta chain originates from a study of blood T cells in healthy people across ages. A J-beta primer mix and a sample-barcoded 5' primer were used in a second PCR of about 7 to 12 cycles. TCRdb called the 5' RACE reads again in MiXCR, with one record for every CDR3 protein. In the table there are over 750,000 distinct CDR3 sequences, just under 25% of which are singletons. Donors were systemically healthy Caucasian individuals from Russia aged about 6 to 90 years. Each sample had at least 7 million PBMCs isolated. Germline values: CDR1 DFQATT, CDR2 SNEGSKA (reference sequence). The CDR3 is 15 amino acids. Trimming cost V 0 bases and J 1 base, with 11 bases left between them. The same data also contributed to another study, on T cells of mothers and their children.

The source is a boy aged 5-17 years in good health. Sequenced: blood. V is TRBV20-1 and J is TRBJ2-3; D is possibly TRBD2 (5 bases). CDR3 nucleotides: TGCAGTGCTAGAGATCTTCTGGGAGGCACAGATACGCAGTATTTT. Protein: CSARDLLGGTDTQYF.